The 4 T cell receptor beta chains reported below all come from one sample, sequenced in a study of blood T cell repertoires in COVID-19. The protocol was immunoSEQ multiplex PCR, while the TCRdb copy is restricted to in-frame clones and leaves out a portion. In the table there are approximately 6,300 clones, around 75% of which are singletons. Sequenced sample: peripheral blood. The receptor set was obtained from a man between 60 and 75 years old with acute or convalescent COVID-19.

This chain joins TRBV19 and TRBJ2-3; TRBD2 matches at 16 bases. CDR3 length: 19 residues. J gave up 1 base and V 4 bases, and 8 bases lay outside the gene matches. Germline assignment: CDR1 LNHDA and CDR2 SQIVND (reference sequence). CDR3 DNA sequence: TGTGCCAGTAGTACGGGACTAGCGGGGGGGCTTGGTGGCACAGATACGCAGTATTTT. The encoded protein is CASSTGLAGGLGGTDTQYF.

V usage is TRBV5-8 and J usage is TRBJ2-1; D is perhaps TRBD1 (6 bases). In germline, CDR1 is SGHTS, CDR2 YDEGEE. The CDR3 loop spans 14 amino acids. Trimming removed 3 bases at V and 6 bases at J, with 13 bases between. CDR3 loop: CASSSPQGFNEQFF. The CDR3 DNA sequence: TGTGCCAGCAGCTCCCCTCAGGGGTTCAATGAGCAGTTCTTC.

This clone has a handful of counts. The gene calls are TRBV9 and TRBJ1-1; possibly TRBD1 for D (5 bases). CDR3 length: 13 amino acids. Trimming left V 4 bases short and J 1 base short, with 8 bases between. Germline CDR1 SGDLS, CDR2 YYNGEE. The CDR3 DNA sequence: TGTGCCAGCAGCACAGACAGGAACACTGAAGCTTTCTTT. This encodes CASSTDRNTEAFF.

This clone was found a few times. The chain uses TRBV9 and TRBJ2-3; 11 nucleotides agree with TRBD2. From germline, CDR1 is SGDLS and CDR2 YYNGEE. The length of the CDR3 is 15 residues. V shed 2 bases, J shed 2 bases, and the junction held 1 base outside the gene matches. In DNA form, the CDR3 reads TGTGCCAGCAGCGTGGGACTAGCGGCCACAGATACGCAGTATTTT. Translated, it gives CASSVGLAATDTQYF. The variable domain in full, with the rest retrieved from reference TRBV9 and TRBJ2-3, is DSGVTQTPKHLITATGQRVTLRCSPRSGDLSVYWYQQSLDQGLQFLIQYYNGEERAKGNILERFSAQQFPDLHSELNLSSLELGDSALYFCASSVGLAATDTQYFGPGTRLTVL.